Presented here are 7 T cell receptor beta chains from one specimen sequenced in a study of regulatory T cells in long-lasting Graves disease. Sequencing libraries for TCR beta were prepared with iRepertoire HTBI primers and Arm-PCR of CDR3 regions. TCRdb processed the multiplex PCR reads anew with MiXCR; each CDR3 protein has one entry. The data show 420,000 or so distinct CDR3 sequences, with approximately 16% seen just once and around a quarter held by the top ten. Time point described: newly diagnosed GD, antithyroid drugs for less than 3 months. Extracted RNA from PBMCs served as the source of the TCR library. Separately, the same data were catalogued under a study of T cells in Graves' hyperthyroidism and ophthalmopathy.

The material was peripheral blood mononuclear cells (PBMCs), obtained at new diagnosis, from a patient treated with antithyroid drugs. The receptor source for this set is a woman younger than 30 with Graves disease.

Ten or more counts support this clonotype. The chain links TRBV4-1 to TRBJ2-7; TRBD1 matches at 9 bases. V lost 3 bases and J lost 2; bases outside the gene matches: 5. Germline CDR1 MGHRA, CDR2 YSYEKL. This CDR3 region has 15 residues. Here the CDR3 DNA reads TGCGCCAGCAGCCAGCCGACAGGGGGTACCTACGAGCAGTACTTC. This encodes CASSQPTGGTYEQYF.

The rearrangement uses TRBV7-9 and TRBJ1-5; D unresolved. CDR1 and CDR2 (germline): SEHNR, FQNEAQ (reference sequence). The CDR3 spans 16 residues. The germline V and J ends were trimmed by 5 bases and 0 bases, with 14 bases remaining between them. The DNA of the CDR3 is TGTGCCAGCAGCCCGTCGGAGAACTATAGCAATCAGCCCCAGCATTTT. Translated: CASSPSENYSNQPQHF.

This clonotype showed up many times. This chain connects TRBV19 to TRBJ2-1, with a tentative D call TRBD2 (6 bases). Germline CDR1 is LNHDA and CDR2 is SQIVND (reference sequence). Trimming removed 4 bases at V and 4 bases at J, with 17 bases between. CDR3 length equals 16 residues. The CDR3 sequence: CASSNYRGIIYNEQFF. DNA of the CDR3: TGTGCCAGTAGTAATTATCGCGGGATAATTTACAATGAGCAGTTCTTC.

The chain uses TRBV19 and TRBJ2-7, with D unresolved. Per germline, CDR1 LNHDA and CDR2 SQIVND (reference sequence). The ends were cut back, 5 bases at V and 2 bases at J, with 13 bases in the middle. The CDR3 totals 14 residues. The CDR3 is CASSLGFLTYEQYF. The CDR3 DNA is TGTGCCAGTAGTCTTGGCTTCCTCACCTACGAGCAGTACTTC.

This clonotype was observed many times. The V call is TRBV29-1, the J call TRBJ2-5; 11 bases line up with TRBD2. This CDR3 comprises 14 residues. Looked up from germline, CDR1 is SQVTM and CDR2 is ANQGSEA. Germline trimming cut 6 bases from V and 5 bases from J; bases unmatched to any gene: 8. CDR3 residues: CSVFSGRAGETQYF. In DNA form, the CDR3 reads TGCAGCGTCTTTAGCGGGAGGGCCGGGGAGACCCAGTACTTC. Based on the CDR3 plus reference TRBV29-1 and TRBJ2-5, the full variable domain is SAVISQKPSRDICQRGTSLTIQCQVDSQVTMMFWYRQQPGQSLTLIATANQGSEATYESGFVIDKFPISRPNLTFSTLTVSNMSPEDSSIYLCSVFSGRAGETQYFGPGTRLLVL.

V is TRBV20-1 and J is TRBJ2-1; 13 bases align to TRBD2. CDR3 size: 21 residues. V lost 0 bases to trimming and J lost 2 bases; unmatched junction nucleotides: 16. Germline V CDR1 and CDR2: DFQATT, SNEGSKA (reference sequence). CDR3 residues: CSARDYSTTSGRATTYNEQFF. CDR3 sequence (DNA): TGCAGTGCTAGAGATTATTCCACAACTAGCGGGAGGGCAACAACCTACAATGAGCAGTTCTTC.

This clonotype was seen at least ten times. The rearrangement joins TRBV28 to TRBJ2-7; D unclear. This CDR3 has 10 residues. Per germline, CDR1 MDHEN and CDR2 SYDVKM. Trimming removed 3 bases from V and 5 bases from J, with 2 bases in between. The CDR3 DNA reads TGTGCCAGCAGTTTTAACGAGCAGTACTTC. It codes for CASSFNEQYF.